The 25 T cell receptor beta chains below come from one sample, sequenced in a study of PD-L1 blockade in urothelial cancer. As for time point: pretreatment peripheral blood. Repertoires were generated with immunoSEQ multiplex PCR, while TCRdb's copy carries only in-frame clones and drops some. The top ten clones hold around 6% of a sample with tens of thousands of clones, roughly 76% of them seen once. This sample comprised PBMCs, obtained around atezolizumab (anti-PD-L1) treatment. The receptors here all came from a man between 65 and 85 years old with urothelial cancer.

The chain links TRBV9 to TRBJ2-2; D remains unclear. From germline, CDR1 is SGDLS and CDR2 YYNGEE. The germline V and J ends were trimmed by 4 bases and 3 bases, with 4 bases remaining between them. The CDR3 totals 12 residues. CDR3 sequence: CASSPYTGELFF. CDR3 nucleotides: TGTGCCAGCAGCCCTTACACCGGGGAGCTGTTTTTT.

This sequence joins TRBV2 and TRBJ1-5; TRBD1 is a possible D gene (5 bases). Germline assignment: CDR1 SNHLY and CDR2 FYNNEI. V lost 1 base and J lost 7, with 11 bases in between. This CDR3 contains 14 residues. The CDR3: CASSEGRQGQPQHF. The CDR3, as DNA: TGTGCCAGCAGTGAAGGAAGGCAGGGACAGCCCCAGCATTTT.

The chain combines TRBV5-6 with TRBJ1-5; D unclear. Deletions cut 4 bases from V and 9 bases from J, with 11 bases between. Per the germline V gene, CDR1 is SGHDT and CDR2 is YYEEEE. CDR3 length equals 12 residues. Here the CDR3 DNA reads TGTGCCAGCAGCCCTGGTGGAGGGCCCCAGCATTTT. This sequence encodes CASSPGGGPQHF.

The V call is TRBV6-5, the J call TRBJ2-7, with 7 bases lining up with TRBD2. The CDR3 contains 16 residues. Germline CDR1 reads MNHEY; CDR2 reads SVGAGI. J gave up 1 base and V 0 bases, and 6 bases lay outside the gene matches. The CDR3 DNA reads TGTGCCAGCAGTTACTCGGATAGCGGGTATTCCTACGAGCAGTACTTC. Its protein product is CASSYSDSGYSYEQYF.

The chain uses TRBV27 and TRBJ2-2, with 7 nucleotides matching TRBD2. V trimming: 4 bases; J trimming: 6 bases; junction bases outside the gene matches: 14. The CDR3 has 17 amino acids. Germline CDR1 and CDR2: MNHEY and SMNVEV (reference sequence). As DNA, the CDR3 is TGTGCCAGCAGTTCCACCCACTCGGGGGGTCAATCCGGGGAGCTGTTTTTT. This translates into CASSSTHSGGQSGELFF.

In its sample, this clone was seen once. This chain connects TRBV19 to TRBJ2-3; no clear D gene. V lost 1 base and J 1 base, leaving 9 bases between the germline ends. CDR3 length: 15 residues. From germline, CDR1 is LNHDA and CDR2 SQIVND (reference sequence). CDR3 coding DNA: TGTGCCAGTAGTATAGGAACACCCCGCACAGATACGCAGTATTTT. It codes for CASSIGTPRTDTQYF.

V is TRBV6-1 and J is TRBJ1-3; D may be TRBD1 (5 bases). V lost 4 bases to trimming and J lost 3 bases, with 16 bases between them. Per germline, CDR1 MNHNS and CDR2 SASEGT. The CDR3 spans 16 residues. The CDR3 nucleotides read TGTGCCAGCAGTGTGGTCCCGGGGGGAGTTGGAAACACCATATATTTT. Translated: CASSVVPGGVGNTIYF.

V gene TRBV7-9 combines with J gene TRBJ1-6; 9 bases line up with TRBD1. V lost 5 bases to trimming and J lost 7 bases; unmatched junction nucleotides: 12. CDR3 length: 17 residues. The V gene's germline CDR1 is SEHNR and CDR2 FQNEAQ (reference sequence). The CDR3 region has the DNA TGTGCCAGCAGCCCCGGGACAGGGATCGGGGGGAATTCACCCCTCCACTTT. Translation: CASSPGTGIGGNSPLHF.

The chain employs TRBV6-4 and TRBJ1-1; TRBD1 matches at 7 bases. The V and J ends lost 1 base and 8 bases, in that order; junction bases with no gene match: 4. The CDR3 spans 13 residues. The germline V gene encodes CDR1 MRHNA and CDR2 SNTAGT. The CDR3 loop reads CASSDYRGSEAFF. The CDR3 nucleotides read TGTGCCAGCAGTGACTACAGGGGTAGCGAAGCTTTCTTT.

The chain has TRBV2 and TRBJ2-5; 7 bases match TRBD2. CDR1 SNHLY and CDR2 FYNNEI come from the germline V gene. The CDR3 is 13 amino acids. J gave up 5 bases and V 3 bases, and 3 bases lay outside the gene matches. DNA for the CDR3: TGTGCCAGCAGTGACGGGGGGAGGGAGACCCAGTACTTC. Its translation: CASSDGGRETQYF.

The chain links TRBV21-1 to TRBJ2-7; TRBD1 reflects the table's D call only, with no check against the DNA. TRBV21-1 is a recognized pseudogene. This CDR3 comprises 15 residues. The CDR3 is CASSKEAQGANEQYF. CDR3 bases: TGTGCCAGCAGCAAAGAGGCACAGGGGGCCAACGAGCAGTACTTC.

This chain connects TRBV6-6 to TRBJ1-1; TRBD1 matches at 7 bases. V trimming: 4 bases; J trimming: 0 bases; junction bases outside the gene matches: 5. The CDR3 is made up of 15 amino acids. Germline V CDR1 and CDR2: MNHNY, SVGAGI (reference sequence). CDR3 loop: CASSSWGQMNTEAFF. CDR3 DNA: TGTGCCAGCAGTTCTTGGGGACAGATGAACACTGAAGCTTTCTTT.

The chain carries TRBV5-5 and TRBJ2-3; 10 bases map to TRBD1. In germline, CDR1 is SGHKS, CDR2 YYEKEE (reference sequence). The CDR3 is made up of 13 amino acids. Trimming took 4 bases from V and 8 from J; bases not matched to a gene: 4. CDR3 amino acids: CASSGTGDGTQYF. DNA for the CDR3: TGTGCCAGCAGCGGGACAGGGGACGGTACGCAGTATTTT.

The V call is TRBV5-1, the J call TRBJ2-7, with 10 nucleotides matching TRBD2. The junction had 2 bases not matched to a gene; V was cut back by 2 bases and J by 3 bases. This CDR3 contains 14 residues. The germline V gene has CDR1 SGHRS and CDR2 YFSETQ. DNA for the CDR3: TGCGCCAGCAGCTTTTCTAGCGGGGGCTACGAGCAGTACTTC. Its translation: CASSFSSGGYEQYF.

This chain uses TRBV18 with TRBJ1-1; D remains ambiguous. V lost 10 bases and J 4 bases, leaving 13 bases between the germline ends. From germline, CDR1 is KGHSH and CDR2 LQKENI. The CDR3 has 12 residues. The CDR3 DNA sequence: TGTGCCACTGCCGCGCGGGGCACTGAAGCTTTCTTT. Amino acids: CATAARGTEAFF.

This clone was counted a few times. The J gene is TRBJ2-2, the V gene TRBV19; 9 bases agree with TRBD1. V trimming: 6 bases; J trimming: 5 bases; junction bases outside the gene matches: 7. The germline gives CDR1 LNHDA, CDR2 SQIVND (reference sequence). CDR3 length: 15 amino acids. The chain's CDR3 is CASSSGTGLTGELFF. The CDR3 DNA sequence: TGTGCCAGTAGCTCCGGGACAGGGTTGACCGGGGAGCTGTTTTTT.

The rearrangement links TRBV5-5 to TRBJ1-2; TRBD1 matches at 10 bases. This CDR3 is built from 12 residues. Per the germline V gene, CDR1 is SGHKS and CDR2 is YYEKEE (reference sequence). The J segment lost 8 bases and the V segment lost 8 bases, leaving 6 bases of the junction unmatched. CDR3 nucleotide sequence: TGTGCCAGTGGGGACAGGGGAGGCGGCTACACCTTC. Its translation is CASGDRGGGYTF. Together with reference TRBV5-5 and TRBJ1-2, the CDR3 gives the full variable domain: DAGVTQSPTHLIKTRGQQVTLRCSPISGHKSVSWYQQVLGQGPQFIFQYYEKEERGRGNFPDRFSARQFPNYSSELNVNALLLGDSALYLCASGDRGGGYTFGSGTRLTVV.

This clone appeared a few times. V usage is TRBV28 and J usage is TRBJ1-6; D remains ambiguous. V dropped 5 bases and J dropped 5 bases, with 10 bases sitting between them. The CDR3 has 14 amino acids. Germline values: CDR1 MDHEN, CDR2 SYDVKM. CDR3 loop: CASSVAPDNSPLHF. The CDR3 nucleotides are TGTGCCAGCAGTGTAGCCCCCGATAATTCACCCCTCCACTTT.

The chain couples TRBV9 to TRBJ1-2; TRBD1 is a possible D gene (5 bases). CDR3 length: 15 amino acids. V was shortened by 0 bases and J by 3 bases, with 12 bases between the two germline ends. The germline gives CDR1 SGDLS, CDR2 YYNGEE. CDR3 residues: CASSVAAGSDYGYTF. The CDR3 DNA reads TGTGCCAGCAGCGTAGCGGCAGGGTCGGACTATGGCTACACCTTC.

The rearrangement links TRBV9 to TRBJ1-4; 8 nucleotides match TRBD1. The CDR3 has 15 amino acids. Germline CDR1 is SGDLS and CDR2 is YYNGEE. The V and J ends lost 4 bases and 5 bases, in that order; junction bases with no gene match: 7. The CDR3 DNA is TGTGCCAGCAGCAACAGGGGGGAGCAAAATGAAAAACTGTTTTTT. Translation: CASSNRGEQNEKLFF.

The rearrangement uses TRBV27 and TRBJ2-2, with TRBD2 matching 11 bases. CDR1 and CDR2 from the germline V gene are MNHEY and SMNVEV (reference sequence). V gave up 5 bases and J gave up 3 bases; unmatched junction bases: 8. This CDR3 has 17 residues. The CDR3 coding sequence is TGTGCCAGCAGTCCCACGACTAGCGGGATTGACACCGGGGAGCTGTTTTTT. It encodes CASSPTTSGIDTGELFF.

V gene TRBV5-1 combines with J gene TRBJ1-2; D is perhaps TRBD1 (6 bases). V dropped 4 bases and J dropped 6 bases, with 13 bases sitting between them. Germline V gives CDR1 SGHRS, CDR2 YFSETQ. The CDR3 is made up of 13 amino acids. The DNA of the CDR3 is TGCGCCAGCAGCCTGGGGGCGCCGGATGGCTACACCTTC. It yields the protein CASSLGAPDGYTF.

As concerns this clone: Since a much larger clone is just one base distant, this may be a read error. Other DNA sequences within the sample encode an identical CDR3. The chain has TRBV2 and TRBJ2-7; 9 bases fit TRBD1. There are 14 residues in the CDR3. Germline trimming cut 9 bases from V and 6 bases from J; bases unmatched to any gene: 12. In germline, CDR1 is SNHLY, CDR2 FYNNEI. CDR3 residues: CASKAGTGGAEQYF. The DNA for the CDR3 is TGTGCCAGTAAAGCTGGCACAGGGGGCGCCGAGCAGTACTTC.

The V call is TRBV5-4, the J call TRBJ1-4; no firm D call. Trimming shortened V by 1 base and J by 3 bases, and 13 bases separated the two germline ends. This CDR3 is built from 16 residues. CDR1 is SGHNT and CDR2 is YYREEE in the germline V gene (reference sequence). CDR3 amino acids: CASSLSDGGANEKLFF. The DNA for the CDR3 is TGTGCCAGCAGCTTGTCGGATGGAGGAGCTAATGAAAAACTGTTTTTT.

V gene TRBV6-1 combines with J gene TRBJ2-1; 9 bases are a match to TRBD1. The J segment lost 12 bases and the V segment lost 7 bases, leaving 7 bases of the junction unmatched. This CDR3 region has 12 residues. Germline CDR1 reads MNHNS; CDR2 reads SASEGT. CDR3 sequence: CASNPDRGRQFF. CDR3 DNA sequence: TGTGCCAGCAACCCCGACAGGGGGAGGCAGTTCTTC.